The 18 T cell receptor beta chains given below trace back to one sample, sequenced in a study of sequential checkpoint blockade in melanoma. Profiling relied on immunoSEQ multiplex PCR, and the TCRdb table lists in-frame clones only, not all of them. Counted here are 15,000 to 20,000 clones, approximately 81% occurring once; the ten biggest clones make up 34%. Treatment meaning: randomized to nivolumab then ipilimumab (arm A) or the reverse (arm B). Material: CD8+ T cells sorted from blood (inferred from file names), obtained from a patient given nivolumab and ipilimumab in sequence. These receptors originate from a human donor with melanoma.

J is TRBJ2-2 and V is TRBV5-3; 8 nucleotides align to TRBD1. Being an ORF, TRBV5-3 has a function that is uncertain. V trimming: 4 bases; J trimming: 0 bases; junction bases outside the gene matches: 2. The CDR3 spans 15 residues. The CDR3 loop is CARSRTGPNTGELFF. DNA of the CDR3: TGTGCCAGAAGCCGGACAGGGCCGAACACCGGGGAGCTGTTTTTT.

Comment on this clone: One junction end disagrees with the germline gene, perhaps due to a read error. The J gene is TRBJ1-2, the V gene TRBV6-5; TRBD1 is a possible D gene (6 bases). This CDR3 is built from 12 residues. Germline loops: CDR1 MNHEY, CDR2 SVGAGI. CDR3 in DNA: TGTGCCAGCAGTGAAATTCGTGTGGACAGCCACTTC. This sequence encodes CASSEIRVDSHF.

J is TRBJ2-1 and V is TRBV9; 11 nucleotides agree with TRBD2. V was pared by 3 bases and J by 8 bases, with 13 bases of the junction left unmatched. The CDR3 spans 17 residues. Germline V lookup: CDR1 SGDLS, CDR2 YYNGEE. As DNA, the CDR3 is TGTGCCAGCAGCGCGGGGACTAGCGGATACTATAGGGATGAGCAGTTCTTC. It is translated as CASSAGTSGYYRDEQFF.

This clone was detected only a few times. This sequence joins TRBV5-4 and TRBJ2-7, with 7 bases lining up with TRBD1. Trimming at V came to 8 bases and at J to 3 bases, leaving 23 bases not matched to a gene. In germline, CDR1 is SGHNT, CDR2 YYREEE (reference sequence). CDR3 length equals 18 residues. CDR3: CARGRTGSTEGCDYEQYF. CDR3 DNA sequence: TGTGCCAGAGGGCGGACAGGTAGTACTGAAGGTTGCGACTACGAGCAGTACTTC.

This chain uses TRBV2 with TRBJ1-1, with 10 bases lining up with TRBD1. The CDR3 is made up of 16 amino acids. V trimming: 5 bases; J trimming: 0 bases; junction bases outside the gene matches: 6. The germline V gene has CDR1 SNHLY and CDR2 FYNNEI. The CDR3 sequence: CASSSGTGVMNTEAFF. The CDR3 region has the DNA TGTGCCAGCAGTTCAGGGACAGGGGTGATGAACACTGAAGCTTTCTTT.

V gene TRBV7-2 combines with J gene TRBJ2-3; no firm D call. The V end lost 1 base, the J end lost 0 bases, and 5 bases lay between the germline ends. The CDR3 totals 14 residues. Per germline, CDR1 SGHTA and CDR2 FQGNSA. CDR3 sequence (DNA): TGTGCCAGCAGCTTAGATTCTAGCACAGATACGCAGTATTTT. This gives the protein CASSLDSSTDTQYF. The entire variable domain, with the rest obtained from reference TRBV7-2 and TRBJ2-3, is as follows: GAGVSQSPSNKVTEKGKDVELRCDPISGHTALYWYRQSLGQGLEFLIYFQGNSAPDKSGLPSDRFSAERTGGSVSTLTIQRTQQEDSAVYLCASSLDSSTDTQYFGPGTRLTVL.

This clone was observed a single time. This chain uses TRBV7-9 with TRBJ1-2; 7 nucleotides match TRBD1. CDR3 size: 14 residues. J was trimmed by 2 bases and V by 5 bases; bases with no gene match: 5. The germline V gene has CDR1 SEHNR and CDR2 FQNEAQ (reference sequence). Here the CDR3 DNA reads TGTGCCAGCAGCAGGGACAGCCTGAACTATGGCTACACCTTC. It translates to CASSRDSLNYGYTF.

The chain has TRBV2 and TRBJ1-4; D unresolved. Trimming removed 1 base at V and 3 bases at J, with 18 bases between. The CDR3 extends over 18 amino acids. Germline assignment: CDR1 SNHLY and CDR2 FYNNEI. CDR3 sequence reads: CASSEGGGFPVANEKLFF. Here the CDR3 DNA reads TGTGCCAGCAGTGAAGGGGGAGGTTTTCCGGTTGCTAATGAAAAACTGTTTTTT. The full variable domain, in which reference TRBV2 and TRBJ1-4 provide the parts outside the CDR3, is EPEVTQTPSHQVTQMGQEVILRCVPISNHLYFYWYRQILGQKVEFLVSFYNNEISEKSEIFDDQFSVERPDGSNFTLKIRSTKLEDSAMYFCASSEGGGFPVANEKLFFGSGTQLSVL.

The genes are TRBV4-3 and TRBJ2-3, with a weak D call TRBD2 (6 bases). The CDR3 covers 16 residues. Germline loops: CDR1 LGHNA, CDR2 YSLEER. The ends were cut back, 0 bases at V and 3 bases at J, with 13 bases in the middle. In DNA, the CDR3 is TGCGCCAGCAGCCAAGACTTGGAGGGGTGGACAGATACGCAGTATTTT. It is translated as CASSQDLEGWTDTQYF.

V is TRBV19 and J is TRBJ1-1; 8 nucleotides agree with TRBD1. Germline lookup yields CDR1 LNHDA and CDR2 SQIVND (reference sequence). With 4 bases clipped from V and 4 bases from J, the junction kept 2 bases outside the gene matches. This CDR3 spans 13 amino acids. CDR3 protein: CASSTGGPTEAFF. CDR3 DNA sequence: TGTGCCAGTAGTACAGGGGGCCCCACTGAAGCTTTCTTT.

The table lists this clone with a count of one. This chain uses TRBV14 with TRBJ1-1, with TRBD1 identical over 7 bases. The CDR3 is 14 amino acids. Germline V gene sequence: CDR1 SGHDN, CDR2 FVKESK. V trimming: 2 bases; J trimming: 6 bases; junction bases outside the gene matches: 6. The CDR3 protein is CASSQPGQLPEAFF. The CDR3 bases are TGTGCCAGCAGCCAACCGGGACAGTTGCCTGAAGCTTTCTTT.

This clone has just a few counts. This likely stems from a read error, as it lies one base from a far larger clone. V gene TRBV7-8 combines with J gene TRBJ2-7; 9 nucleotides line up with TRBD2. Germline trimming cut 7 bases from V and 2 bases from J; bases unmatched to any gene: 9. The CDR3 consists of 15 residues. Germline V lookup: CDR1 SGHVS, CDR2 FQNEAQ. The CDR3 protein is CASNFGPSGTYEQYF. In DNA form, the CDR3 reads TGTGCCAGCAACTTTGGGCCTAGCGGGACCTACGAGCAGTACTTC.

The table lists this clone with a few counts. The gene calls are TRBV21-1 and TRBJ2-5; TRBD1, as called in the table, went unchecked against the DNA. TRBV21-1 is a recognized pseudogene. The CDR3 is 19 amino acids. The CDR3, as DNA: TGTGCCAGCAGCAAAGTAGGATGGGGACAGGGACTGTACCAAGAGACCCAGTACTTC. Its protein product is CASSKVGWGQGLYQETQYF.

J is TRBJ2-5 and V is TRBV6-1; D gene uncertain. The assigned J gene may be wrong: the sequence end matches TRBJ2-7 better. Germline CDR1 reads MNHNS; CDR2 reads SASEGT. This CDR3 spans 11 amino acids. CDR3 sequence: CASSEPYEQYF. The CDR3 coding sequence is TGTGCCAGCAGTGAACCCTACGAGCAGTACTTC.

The chain joins TRBV12-2 to TRBJ2-1; the table's TRBD2 call for D was not verified on the DNA. TRBV12-2 is a pseudogene segment. There are 19 residues in the CDR3. The CDR3 here is CASRPRPVVSGGSYNEQFF. For the CDR3, the DNA is TGTGCAAGTCGGCCCCGACCGGTTGTTAGCGGGGGGTCCTACAATGAGCAGTTCTTC.

The genes are TRBV4-1 and TRBJ2-1; 9 bases align to TRBD2. The V gene end was trimmed by 1 base and the J gene end by 1 base; junction bases not matched to a gene: 5. The CDR3 extends over 17 amino acids. CDR1 and CDR2 from the germline V gene are MGHRA and YSYEKL. The CDR3 DNA sequence: TGCGCCAGCAGCCAAGTTAGCGGGGGCTTTTCCTACAATGAGCAGTTCTTC. It codes for CASSQVSGGFSYNEQFF.

The chain recombines TRBV4-1 with TRBJ2-3; 8 nucleotides agree with TRBD2. The CDR3 length is 17 residues. Germline V gene lookup returns CDR1 MGHRA and CDR2 YSYEKL. V dropped 0 bases and J dropped 1; count of bases not matched to a gene: 6. The CDR3, as DNA: TGCGCCAGCAGCCAAGAGGCAGGACTAGCCCGCACAGATACGCAGTATTTT. Its protein product is CASSQEAGLARTDTQYF.

The chain carries TRBV2 and TRBJ2-3; 8 bases map to TRBD2. V was pared by 9 bases and J by 2 bases, with 7 bases of the junction left unmatched. Germline V gene data show CDR1 as SNHLY and CDR2 as FYNNEI. This CDR3 contains 14 residues. Here the CDR3 DNA reads TGTGCCAGACCCCGACTAGCGAACACAGATACGCAGTATTTT. This translates into CARPRLANTDTQYF.